This T cell receptor (beta chain) was recorded in a study of tumor and adjacent non-tumor tissue in lung cancer. Whole-study context: The cohort had approximately 12 adenocarcinoma, a couple of squamous cell and 1 small cell patients. Each sample yielded about 4.17 million productive TCRbeta reads on average. General study results and limits: Higher tumor TCR diversity was associated with shorter survival. Top 100 clones took a larger repertoire share in normal lung.

Three rounds of nested PCR, following a modified ARM-PCR protocol, produced the TCRbeta library. TCRdb re-called the multiplex PCR reads through MiXCR, storing one row per CDR3 protein. The table includes about 76,000 distinct CDR3 sequences, around 80% detected once. The sample holds one count of this clonotype. Its antigen remains unknown. A much more abundant neighbour one base away suggests this may be a read error. No cell sorting was done before RNA was extracted from the tissue. More than 3 cm separated this lung sample from the edge of the tumor. Sequencing input: distant non-tumor lung tissue. This clonotype was obtained from a man aged 55 to 69 with non-small cell lung cancer.

The CDR3 loop is CASGRRLAGGEQYF. The DNA for the CDR3 is TGTGCCAGCGGCCGCCGACTAGCGGGGGGGGAGCAGTACTTC. The chain links TRBV7-2 to TRBJ2-7; TRBD2 agrees at 14 bases. The CDR3 is 14 amino acids. The junction had 7 bases not matched to a gene; V was cut back by 8 bases and J by 7 bases. Germline-derived CDR1 and CDR2 are SGHTA and FQGNSA.